Listed below are T cell receptor beta chains from one sample, sequenced in a study of blood T cell repertoires in COVID-19. TCRdb keeps only in-frame clones here, not all; method: immunoSEQ multiplex PCR. The sample has over 140,000 clones; almost 80% are singletons. Sequenced sample: PBMCs or T cells enriched from blood (not recorded which). The receptors here all came from a woman in her forties or fifties who had recovered from COVID-19. CDR3s include the opening cysteine and the closing phenylalanine or tryptophan. Fields, in order: J gene, V gene, D gene, clone size, CDR3 DNA, CDR3 protein. A D gene is named only where the DNA matches it firmly. Clone size is given for some rows only: seen once, a few or many times, or a class if the clone is expanded.

TRBJ1-1	TRBV7-6	TRBD1	-	TGTGCCAGCAGCTTAGGAGGACAGGCGTCGATCACTGAAGCTTTCTTT	CASSLGGQASITEAFF
TRBJ2-1	TRBV11-3	-	-	TGTGCCAGCAGCTTAGTTCGGCGGGGTAGGAATGAGCAGTTCTTC	CASSLVRRGRNEQFF
TRBJ1-1	TRBV10-2	-	-	TGCGCCAGCAGTGAGTCGGCGGCGATGAACACTGAAGCTTTCTTT	CASSESAAMNTEAFF
TRBJ1-1	TRBV3-1/TRBV3-2	-	-	TGTGCCAGCAGCCGACAGGCTCTAAACACTGAAGCTTTCTTT	CASSRQALNTEAFF
TRBJ2-7	TRBV11-2	TRBD2	-	TGTGCCAGCAGCGTAGGACTAGGGGACTACGAGCAGTACTTC	CASSVGLGDYEQYF
TRBJ2-3	TRBV4-1	TRBD2	once	TGCGCCAGCAGCCAAGAGACAGCGGGAGTCACAGATACGCAGTATTTT	CASSQETAGVTDTQYF
TRBJ1-1	TRBV6-5	-	-	TGTGCCAGCAGGCCGACAGGAGAGAACACTGAAGCTTTCTTT	CASRPTGENTEAFF
TRBJ1-5	TRBV3-1/TRBV3-2	-	-	TGTGCCAGCAGCTTGGACAGTAATCAGCCCCAGCATTTT	CASSLDSNQPQHF
TRBJ1-3	TRBV27	TRBD1	-	TGTGCCAGCAGTTACGCGGGACAGGGAAACACCATATATTTT	CASSYAGQGNTIYF
TRBJ1-1	TRBV9	TRBD1	-	TGTGCCAGCAGTCCCCTCCGGGACAGCGAAGCTTTCTTT	CASSPLRDSEAFF
TRBJ1-4	TRBV7-6	-	-	TGTGCCAGCAGCTCCCGACAGGTTTCAACTAATGAAAAACTGTTTTTT	CASSSRQVSTNEKLFF
TRBJ2-1	TRBV5-4	TRBD1	-	TGTGCCAGCAGCTCCTATGGGACAGGGTTGGCTGAGCAGTTCTTC	CASSSYGTGLAEQFF
TRBJ2-1	TRBV24-1	TRBD1	-	TGTGCCACCAGTGATGCCGGGACAGGGGAGAATGAGCAGTTCTTC	CATSDAGTGENEQFF
TRBJ2-3	TRBV28	TRBD2	-	TGTGGGGCGGGGGGAGATACGCAGTATTTT	CGAGGDTQYF
TRBJ2-1	TRBV15	TRBD1	-	TGTGCCACCACCTGGCGAGGGGGCGCGTACTACAATGAGCAGTTCTTC	CATTWRGGAYYNEQFF
TRBJ2-7	TRBV30	TRBD1	-	TGTGCCTGGAGTGTAGTGGACAGGGGAACCTACGAGCAGTACTTC	CAWSVVDRGTYEQYF
TRBJ2-5	TRBV7-9	TRBD2	-	TGTGCCAGCAGCTTGACTAGCGGGAGGAAGCACTTC	CASSLTSGRKHF
TRBJ1-5	TRBV18	TRBD1	-	TGTGCCAGCTCACCACTGGGGACAGGAACAGGTCAGCCCCAGCATTTT	CASSPLGTGTGQPQHF
TRBJ2-3	TRBV7-9	TRBD1	-	TGTGCCAGCAGCTTTGACAGGGGAACAGATACGCAGTATTTT	CASSFDRGTDTQYF
TRBJ1-2	TRBV5-1	TRBD1	many	TGCGCCAGCAGCCTCCAGGGGGACTATGGCTACACCTTC	CASSLQGDYGYTF
TRBJ1-1	TRBV7-8	-	-	TGTGCCAGCAGCTTACTTCCAGGGGCGAACACTGAAGCTTTCTTT	CASSLLPGANTEAFF
TRBJ1-1	TRBV7-9	TRBD1	-	TGTGCCAGCAGCAAACAGGGGGTCGGGGACACTGAAGCTTTCTTT	CASSKQGVGDTEAFF
TRBJ1-1	TRBV7-3	TRBD1	-	TGTGCCAGCAGCCCACAGGGGGGGAAGACTGAAGCTTTCTTT	CASSPQGGKTEAFF
TRBJ1-1	TRBV11-2	-	once	TGTGCCAGCAGCTTATCAGGGGTTGCTTTCTTT	CASSLSGVAFF
TRBJ2-3	TRBV9	TRBD2	-	TGTGCCAGCAGCGTAGATAGCGGGAGCACAGATACGCAGTATTTT	CASSVDSGSTDTQYF
TRBJ1-6	TRBV27	TRBD1	-	TGTGCCAGCAGCCCACAGGGGTGGAATTCACCCCTCCACTTT	CASSPQGWNSPLHF
TRBJ2-3	TRBV19	TRBD2	-	TGTGCCAGTAGTCATCTAGCGGGCGGTAGCACAGATACGCAGTATTTT	CASSHLAGGSTDTQYF
TRBJ2-3	TRBV5-6	-	-	TGTGCCAGCAGCTACAGGGCCCTCAGCACAGATACGCAGTATTTT	CASSYRALSTDTQYF
TRBJ2-7	TRBV5-6	-	-	TGTGCCAGCAGCTTATCCCCAGGGGCTAATACCTACGAGCAGTACTTC	CASSLSPGANTYEQYF
TRBJ1-1	TRBV6-5	-	once	TGTGCCAGCTCCCAGGCCCTGACTGAAGCTTTCTTT	CASSQALTEAFF
TRBJ1-2	TRBV3-1/TRBV3-2	-	-	TGTGCCAGCAGCCAAATAGGGGCCTATGGCTACACCTTC	CASSQIGAYGYTF